The 14 T cell receptor beta chains below were found in one sample sequenced in a study of neurological immune-mediated disorders. TCRdb re-analysed the 5' RACE reads in MiXCR, keeping a single row per CDR3 protein. The repertoire has tens of thousands of distinct CDR3 sequences, over 2% of them found once; the top ten carry 3%. Sequences were obtained from PBMCs. All receptors come from a man over 45 with multiple sclerosis.

This clonotype occurred many times. This sequence joins TRBV29-1 and TRBJ2-2, with D perhaps TRBD1 (6 bases). CDR1 and CDR2 (germline): SQVTM, ANQGSEA. The CDR3 is 12 amino acids. Between the trimmed V and J ends, which lost 6 bases and 6 bases, there was a span of 11 bases. The CDR3 sequence is CSVTHRAGELFF. As DNA, the CDR3 is TGCAGCGTAACCCACAGGGCCGGGGAGCTGTTTTTT.

This clonotype came up many times. The chain couples TRBV12-3 or TRBV12-4 to TRBJ1-6; TRBD1 might be the D (6 bases). V lost 6 bases to trimming and J lost 9 bases, with 15 bases between them. There are 14 residues in the CDR3. CDR3 nucleotide sequence: TGTGCCAGCAGACCAGGGCAGGGGTCTTCACCCCTCCACTTT. Encoded protein: CASRPGQGSSPLHF.

In this sample, this clonotype turned up many times. This CDR3 is CASSQGASDEQYF. The CDR3 DNA is TGCGCCAGCAGCCAGGGGGCTAGCGACGAGCAGTACTTC. This chain links TRBV5-1 with TRBJ2-7; TRBD1 aligns across 8 bases. With V trimmed by 4 bases and J by 5 bases, 5 bases remained unmatched. The CDR3 spans 13 residues. CDR1 is SGHRS, CDR2 YFSETQ, per germline.

This clonotype was seen at least ten times. The V and J genes are TRBV3-1 and TRBJ2-5; D is undetermined. Germline CDR1 is LGHDT and CDR2 is YNNKEL (reference sequence). V lost 4 bases and J lost 1, with 10 bases in between. This CDR3 contains 14 residues. DNA for the CDR3: TGTGCCAGCAGCCTGGGAAGCACCCAAGAGACCCAGTACTTC. This translates into CASSLGSTQETQYF.

This clonotype has a count of ten or more. The CDR3 loop reads CATSRDYQATNTEAFF. DNA of the CDR3: TGTGCCACCAGCAGAGATTATCAGGCTACGAACACTGAAGCTTTCTTT. The chain is built from TRBV15 and TRBJ1-1, with no clear D. The CDR3 has 16 amino acids. Germline V gene lookup returns CDR1 LNHNV and CDR2 YYDKDF (reference sequence). V was trimmed by 0 bases and J by 1 base, leaving 12 bases between them.

This clonotype was observed a few times. A single base separates this from a much larger clone, so it may be a read error. Here the CDR3 DNA reads TGCGCCAGCAGCTTGGAAACAGGGAATAATTCACCCCTCAACTTT. Translated: CASSLETGNNSPLNF. V is TRBV5-1 and J is TRBJ1-6, with D perhaps TRBD1 (6 bases). CDR1 and CDR2 from the germline V gene are SGHRS and YFSETQ. The CDR3 contains 15 residues.

The chain couples TRBV20-1 to TRBJ2-5, with D perhaps matching TRBD1 (6 bases). Germline V gene lookup returns CDR1 DFQATT and CDR2 SNEGSKA (reference sequence). The CDR3 runs to 13 residues. V was cut by 6 bases and J by 6 bases, with 17 bases left in between. The CDR3 DNA reads as TGCAGTGCCTTAGGGGGTCGTGTAAAGACCCAGTACTTC. It translates to CSALGGRVKTQYF.

Many counts were recorded for this clonotype. This sequence joins TRBV5-1 and TRBJ2-7; 8 nucleotides line up with TRBD2. The J segment lost 4 bases and the V segment lost 6 bases, leaving 12 bases of the junction unmatched. Germline values: CDR1 SGHRS, CDR2 YFSETQ. There are 15 residues in the CDR3. The CDR3: CASTPGGTRHYEQYF. The CDR3 DNA follows: TGCGCCAGCACCCCGGGAGGGACTAGACATTACGAGCAGTACTTC.

This clonotype came up many times. This chain uses TRBV20-1 with TRBJ1-2; D gene uncertain. The CDR3 has 12 amino acids. Germline CDR1 and CDR2: DFQATT and SNEGSKA (reference sequence). Trimming shortened V by 5 bases and J by 6 bases, and 13 bases separated the two germline ends. CDR3 protein: CSAPSGFDGYTF. CDR3 DNA: TGCAGTGCTCCCTCGGGATTTGATGGCTACACCTTC.

This clonotype was seen just once. The chain employs TRBV5-1 and TRBJ2-3; no clear D. CDR3 size: 14 residues. V dropped 4 bases and J dropped 3 bases, with 12 bases sitting between them. Germline V gene sequence: CDR1 SGHRS, CDR2 YFSETQ. CDR3 protein: CASSPLARTDTQYF. Written as DNA, the CDR3 is TGCGCCAGCAGCCCCCTCGCGCGGACAGATACGCAGTATTTT.

This clonotype was counted at least ten times. This rearrangement joins TRBV20-1 to TRBJ2-3; tentatively, D is TRBD2 (7 bases). Germline loops: CDR1 DFQATT, CDR2 SNEGSKA (reference sequence). The CDR3 spans 15 residues. V dropped 6 bases and J dropped 4 bases, with 20 bases sitting between them. Here the CDR3 DNA reads TGCAGTGCGCCCAAGGGGGGGGGCAGCCCAGATACGCAGTATTTT. As protein: CSAPKGGGSPDTQYF.

This clonotype was observed many times. This rearrangement joins TRBV20-1 to TRBJ2-7; TRBD1 agrees at 10 bases. The CDR3 runs to 14 residues. Germline assignment: CDR1 DFQATT and CDR2 SNEGSKA (reference sequence). J was trimmed by 5 bases and V by 6 bases; bases with no gene match: 10. This CDR3 is CSALLGTGVNEQYF. In DNA form, the CDR3 reads TGCAGTGCCCTACTAGGGACAGGGGTGAACGAGCAGTACTTC.

Many counts were recorded for this clonotype. The genes are TRBV5-1 and TRBJ2-3; maybe TRBD2 (6 bases). Germline V gene data show CDR1 as SGHRS and CDR2 as YFSETQ. This CDR3 comprises 14 residues. With 5 bases removed from V and 3 bases from J, the gap between germline ends came to 13 bases. The CDR3 here is CASRTGLATDTQYF. The CDR3 DNA follows: TGCGCCAGCAGGACCGGGCTAGCGACAGATACGCAGTATTTT.

At least ten counts were recorded for this clonotype. The V and J genes are TRBV6-2 or TRBV6-3 and TRBJ2-5, with TRBD1 as a possible D gene (6 bases). V was cut by 6 bases and J by 5 bases, with 13 bases left in between. The CDR3 has 13 amino acids. Germline CDR1 MNHEY, CDR2 SVGEGT. CDR3 in DNA: TGTGCCAGCAGCTTAACAGGGTTGGAGACCCAGTACTTC. Its protein product is CASSLTGLETQYF.